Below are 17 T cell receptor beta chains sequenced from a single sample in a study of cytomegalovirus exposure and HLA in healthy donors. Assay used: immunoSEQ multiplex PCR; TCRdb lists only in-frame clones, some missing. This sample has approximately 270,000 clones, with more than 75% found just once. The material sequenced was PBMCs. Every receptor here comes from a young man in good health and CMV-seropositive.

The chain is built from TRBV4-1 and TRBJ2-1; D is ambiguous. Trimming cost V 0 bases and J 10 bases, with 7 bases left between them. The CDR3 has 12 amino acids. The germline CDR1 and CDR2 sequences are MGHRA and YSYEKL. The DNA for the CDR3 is TGCGCCAGCAGCCAAGACCCCAAGGAGCAGTTCTTC. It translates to CASSQDPKEQFF.

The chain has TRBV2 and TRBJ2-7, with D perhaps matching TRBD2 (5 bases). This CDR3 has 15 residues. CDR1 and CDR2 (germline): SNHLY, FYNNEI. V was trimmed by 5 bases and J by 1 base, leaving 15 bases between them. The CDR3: CASSTRGAGSYEQYF. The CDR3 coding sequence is TGTGCCAGCAGTACCCGGGGTGCAGGTTCCTACGAGCAGTACTTC.

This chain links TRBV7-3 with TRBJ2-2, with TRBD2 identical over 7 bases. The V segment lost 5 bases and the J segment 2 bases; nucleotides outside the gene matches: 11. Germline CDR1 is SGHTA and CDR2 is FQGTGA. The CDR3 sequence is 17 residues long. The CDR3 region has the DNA TGTGCCAGCAGCGACCAGCCCCAGCGGGAAAACACCGGGGAGCTGTTTTTT. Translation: CASSDQPQRENTGELFF.

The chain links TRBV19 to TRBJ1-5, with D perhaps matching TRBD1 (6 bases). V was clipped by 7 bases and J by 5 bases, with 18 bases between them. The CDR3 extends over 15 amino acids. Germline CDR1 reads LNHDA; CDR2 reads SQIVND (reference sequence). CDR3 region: CASTTNGGRDQPQHF. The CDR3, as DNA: TGTGCCAGTACCACGAATGGGGGGCGCGATCAGCCCCAGCATTTT.

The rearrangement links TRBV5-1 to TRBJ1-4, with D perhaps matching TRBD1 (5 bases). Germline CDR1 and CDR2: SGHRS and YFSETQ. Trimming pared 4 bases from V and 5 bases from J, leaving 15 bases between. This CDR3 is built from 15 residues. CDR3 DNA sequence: TGCGCCAGCAGCCATTCCGGGGCGGAGAATGAAAAACTGTTTTTT. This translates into CASSHSGAENEKLFF.

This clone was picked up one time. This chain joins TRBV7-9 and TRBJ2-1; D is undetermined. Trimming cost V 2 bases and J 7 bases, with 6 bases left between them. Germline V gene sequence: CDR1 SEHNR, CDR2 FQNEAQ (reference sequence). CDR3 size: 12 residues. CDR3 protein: CASSLTGNEQFF. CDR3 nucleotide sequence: TGTGCCAGCAGCTTAACCGGAAATGAGCAGTTCTTC.

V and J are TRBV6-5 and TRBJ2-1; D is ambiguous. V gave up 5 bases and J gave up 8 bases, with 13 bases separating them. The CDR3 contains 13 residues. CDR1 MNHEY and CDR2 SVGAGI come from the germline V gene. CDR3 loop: CASSAKGIHEQFF. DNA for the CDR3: TGTGCCAGCAGTGCAAAGGGTATCCATGAGCAGTTCTTC.

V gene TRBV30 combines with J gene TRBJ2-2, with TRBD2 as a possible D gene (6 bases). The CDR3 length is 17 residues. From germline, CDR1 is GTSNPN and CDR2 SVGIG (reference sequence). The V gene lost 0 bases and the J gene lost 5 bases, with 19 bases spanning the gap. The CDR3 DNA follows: TGTGCCTGGAGTGTACTTCGGGGCTGGGGAGGAACCGGGGAGCTGTTTTTT. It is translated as CAWSVLRGWGGTGELFF.

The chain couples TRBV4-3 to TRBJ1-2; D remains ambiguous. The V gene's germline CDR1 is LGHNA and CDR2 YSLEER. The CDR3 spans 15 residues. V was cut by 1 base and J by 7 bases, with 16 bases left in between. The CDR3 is CASSQALGVRAGYTF. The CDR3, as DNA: TGCGCCAGCAGCCAAGCGCTCGGGGTTCGTGCTGGCTACACCTTC.

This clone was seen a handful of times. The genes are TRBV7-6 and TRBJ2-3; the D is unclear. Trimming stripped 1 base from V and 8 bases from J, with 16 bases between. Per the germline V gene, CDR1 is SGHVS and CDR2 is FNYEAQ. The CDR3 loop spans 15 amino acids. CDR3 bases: TGTGCCAGCAGCTTAGAGTCCAGTCTGATAGGTACGCAGTATTTT. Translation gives CASSLESSLIGTQYF.

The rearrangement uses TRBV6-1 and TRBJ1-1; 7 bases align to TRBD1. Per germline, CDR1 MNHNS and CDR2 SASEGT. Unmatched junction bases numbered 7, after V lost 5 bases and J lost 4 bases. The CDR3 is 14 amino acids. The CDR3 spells CASSLTGLSTEAFF. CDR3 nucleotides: TGTGCCAGCAGTTTGACAGGGCTCAGCACTGAAGCTTTCTTT.

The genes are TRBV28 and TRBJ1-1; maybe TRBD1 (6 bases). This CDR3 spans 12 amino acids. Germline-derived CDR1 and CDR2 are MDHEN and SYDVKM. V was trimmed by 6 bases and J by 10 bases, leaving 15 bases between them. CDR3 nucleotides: TGTGCCAGCAGCCCCCTTAGGGGGAGAGCTTTCTTT. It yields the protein CASSPLRGRAFF.

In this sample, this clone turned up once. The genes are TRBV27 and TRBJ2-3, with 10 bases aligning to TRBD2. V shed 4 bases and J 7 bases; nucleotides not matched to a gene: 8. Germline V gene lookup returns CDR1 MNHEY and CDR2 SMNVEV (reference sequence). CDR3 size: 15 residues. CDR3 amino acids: CASSSHLAGVYTQYF. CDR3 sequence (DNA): TGTGCCAGCAGTTCCCACCTAGCGGGAGTCTATACGCAGTATTTT.

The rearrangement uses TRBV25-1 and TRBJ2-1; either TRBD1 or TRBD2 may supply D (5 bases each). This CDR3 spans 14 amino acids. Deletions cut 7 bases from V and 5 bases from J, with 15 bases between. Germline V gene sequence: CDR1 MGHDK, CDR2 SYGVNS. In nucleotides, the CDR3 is TGTGCCAGCACCGAATCTGGGACCCACAATGAGCAGTTCTTC. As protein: CASTESGTHNEQFF.

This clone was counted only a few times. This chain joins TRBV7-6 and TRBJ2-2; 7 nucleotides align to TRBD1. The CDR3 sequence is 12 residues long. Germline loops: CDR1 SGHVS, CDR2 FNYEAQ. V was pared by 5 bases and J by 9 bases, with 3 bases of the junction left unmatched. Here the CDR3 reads CASSPQGWELFF. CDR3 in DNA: TGTGCCAGCAGCCCACAGGGGTGGGAGCTGTTTTTT.

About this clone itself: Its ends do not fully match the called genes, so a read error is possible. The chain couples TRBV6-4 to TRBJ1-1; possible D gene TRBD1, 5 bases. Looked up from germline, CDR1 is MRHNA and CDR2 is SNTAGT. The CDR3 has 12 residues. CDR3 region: CASSDSLTVLSF. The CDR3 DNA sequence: TGTGCCAGCAGTGACTCCCTGACAGTGCTGAGTTTT.

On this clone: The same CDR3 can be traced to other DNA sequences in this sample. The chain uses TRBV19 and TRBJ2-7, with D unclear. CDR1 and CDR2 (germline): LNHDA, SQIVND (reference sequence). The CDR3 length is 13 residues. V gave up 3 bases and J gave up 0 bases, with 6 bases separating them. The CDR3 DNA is TGTGCCAGTAGTATCGCCCTCTCCTACGAGCAGTACTTC. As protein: CASSIALSYEQYF.